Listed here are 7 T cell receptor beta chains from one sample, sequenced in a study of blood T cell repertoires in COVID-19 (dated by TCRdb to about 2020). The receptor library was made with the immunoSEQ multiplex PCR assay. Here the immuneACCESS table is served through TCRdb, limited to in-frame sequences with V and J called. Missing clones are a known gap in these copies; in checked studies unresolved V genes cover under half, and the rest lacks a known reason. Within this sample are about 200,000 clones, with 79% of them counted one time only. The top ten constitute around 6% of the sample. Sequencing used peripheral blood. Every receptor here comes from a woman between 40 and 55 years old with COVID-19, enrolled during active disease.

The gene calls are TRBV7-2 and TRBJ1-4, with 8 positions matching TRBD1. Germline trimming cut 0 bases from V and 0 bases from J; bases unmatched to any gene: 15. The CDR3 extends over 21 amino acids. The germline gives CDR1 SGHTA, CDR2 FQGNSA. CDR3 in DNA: TGTGCCAGCAGCTTAGCCCCGCCGGGCCAGGGGGCCCACACAACTAATGAAAAACTGTTTTTT. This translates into CASSLAPPGQGAHTTNEKLFF.

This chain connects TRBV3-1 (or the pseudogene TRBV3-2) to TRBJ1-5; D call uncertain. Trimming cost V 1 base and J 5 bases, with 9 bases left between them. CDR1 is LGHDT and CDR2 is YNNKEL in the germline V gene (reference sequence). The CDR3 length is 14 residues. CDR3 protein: CASSQVSFYQPQHF. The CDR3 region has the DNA TGTGCCAGCAGCCAAGTCTCCTTCTATCAGCCCCAGCATTTT.

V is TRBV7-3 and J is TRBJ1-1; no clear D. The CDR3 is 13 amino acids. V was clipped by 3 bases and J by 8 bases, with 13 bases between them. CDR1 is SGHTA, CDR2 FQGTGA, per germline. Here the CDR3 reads CASSFSVGLEAFF. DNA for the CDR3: TGTGCCAGCAGCTTCAGTGTTGGACTAGAAGCTTTCTTT. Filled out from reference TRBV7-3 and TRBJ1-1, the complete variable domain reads GAGVSQTPSNKVTEKGKYVELRCDPISGHTALYWYRQSLGQGPEFLIYFQGTGAADDSGLPNDRFFAVRPEGSVSTLKIQRTERGDSAVYLCASSFSVGLEAFFGQGTRLTVV.

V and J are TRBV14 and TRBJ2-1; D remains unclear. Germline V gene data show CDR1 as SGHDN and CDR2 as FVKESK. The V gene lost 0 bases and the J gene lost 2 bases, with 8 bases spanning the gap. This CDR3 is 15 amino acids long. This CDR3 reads CASSQEGTAYNEQFF. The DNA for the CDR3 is TGTGCCAGCAGCCAAGAAGGTACAGCCTACAATGAGCAGTTCTTC. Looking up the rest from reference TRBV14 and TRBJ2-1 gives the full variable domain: EAGVTQFPSHSVIEKGQTVTLRCDPISGHDNLYWYRRVMGKEIKFLLHFVKESKQDESGMPNNRFLAERTGGTYSTLKVQPAELEDSGVYFCASSQEGTAYNEQFFGPGTRLTVL.

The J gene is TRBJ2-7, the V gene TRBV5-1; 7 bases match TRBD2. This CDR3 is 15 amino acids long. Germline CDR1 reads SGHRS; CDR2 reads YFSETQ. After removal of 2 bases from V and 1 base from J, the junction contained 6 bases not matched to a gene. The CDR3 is CASSFGSGESYEQYF. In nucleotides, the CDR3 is TGCGCCAGCAGCTTTGGGAGCGGGGAATCCTACGAGCAGTACTTC.

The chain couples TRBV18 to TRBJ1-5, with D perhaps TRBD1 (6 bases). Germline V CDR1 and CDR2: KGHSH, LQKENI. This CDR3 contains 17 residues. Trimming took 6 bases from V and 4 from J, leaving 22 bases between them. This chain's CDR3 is CASSPEIFRDTNQPQHF. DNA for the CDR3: TGTGCCAGCTCCCCCGAAATCTTCCGGGACACGAATCAGCCCCAGCATTTT.

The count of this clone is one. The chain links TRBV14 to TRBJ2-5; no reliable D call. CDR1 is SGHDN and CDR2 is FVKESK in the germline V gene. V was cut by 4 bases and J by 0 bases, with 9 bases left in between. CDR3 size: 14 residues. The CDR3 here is CASSRSRYQETQYF. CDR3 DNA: TGTGCCAGCAGCCGCTCCAGGTACCAAGAGACCCAGTACTTC.